Described below is a single T cell receptor (beta chain) sequence and its context. This sample is part of a study of control samples from healthy donors and cancer patients. From germline, CDR1 is SGHRS and CDR2 YFSETQ. Trimming at V came to 0 bases and at J to 3 bases, leaving 2 bases not matched to a gene. The CDR3 is 15 amino acids. Libraries were prepared by immunoSEQ multiplex PCR; TCRdb keeps only in-frame clonotypes and omits some of them. The table has 110,000 to 150,000 clones, about nine tenths seen once. This clonotype originated in a young man in good health. The chain couples TRBV5-1 to TRBJ2-2, with 7 bases identical to TRBD1. What was sequenced was blood. CDR3 amino acids: CASSLEGAYTGELFF. CDR3 in DNA: TGCGCCAGCAGCTTGGAGGGGGCATACACCGGGGAGCTGTTTTTT.